This passage covers 13 T cell receptor beta chains from one sample sequenced in a study of T-cell memory formation after mild COVID-19. TCRdb recomputed calls from the 5' RACE reads with MiXCR, one row per CDR3 protein. The table records 300,000 to 350,000 distinct CDR3 sequences, roughly an eighth of them present only once. The sample taken for sequencing was PBMCs or a T cell subset sorted from them (not recorded which). The origin of the receptors is a man younger than 35 who had mild COVID-19 (a few samples of this study predate the infection). Cell type and time point are not known.

The chain is built from TRBV7-9 and TRBJ2-1; D perhaps matches TRBD2 (6 bases). The length of the CDR3 is 13 residues. In germline, CDR1 is SEHNR, CDR2 FQNEAQ (reference sequence). V was cut by 0 bases and J by 12 bases, with 12 bases left in between. The CDR3 loop is CASSLAQPGGQFF. The CDR3 nucleotides are TGTGCCAGCAGCTTAGCGCAACCCGGGGGGCAGTTCTTC.

This clonotype was observed a handful of times. This chain's CDR3 is CASSRGLEFHNEQFF. CDR3 in DNA: TGTGCCAGCAGCCGTGGACTAGAGTTTCACAATGAGCAGTTCTTC. The genes are TRBV5-8 and TRBJ2-1; 7 positions agree with TRBD2. This CDR3 region has 15 residues. Germline CDR1 is SGHTS and CDR2 is YDEGEE. After removal of 4 bases from V and 5 bases from J, the junction contained 9 bases not matched to a gene.

This sequence joins TRBV7-6 and TRBJ2-3; TRBD2 matches at 7 bases. Germline CDR1 SGHVS, CDR2 FNYEAQ. The CDR3 consists of 16 residues. With 0 bases clipped from V and 2 bases from J, the junction kept 5 bases outside the gene matches. The CDR3 DNA reads as TGTGCCAGCAGCTTAGCCGGGACTACTAACACAGATACGCAGTATTTT. It is translated as CASSLAGTTNTDTQYF.

The chain recombines TRBV5-6 with TRBJ2-7; D possibly corresponds to TRBD1 (6 bases). The germline V gene has CDR1 SGHDT and CDR2 YYEEEE. The CDR3 covers 14 residues. The V gene lost 2 bases and the J gene lost 0 bases, with 9 bases spanning the gap. The CDR3, as DNA: TGTGCCAGCAGCTTTGGACAGAGCTCCTACGAGCAGTACTTC. Its translation: CASSFGQSSYEQYF.

The table lists this clonotype with a few counts. V is TRBV6-2 or TRBV6-3 and J is TRBJ2-3, with TRBD2 matching 9 bases. The CDR3 consists of 15 residues. Germline V lookup: CDR1 MNHEY, CDR2 SVGEGT. V was pared by 2 bases and J by 4 bases, with 4 bases of the junction left unmatched. The CDR3 here is CASSYNAGGPDTQYF. In nucleotides, the CDR3 is TGTGCCAGCAGTTACAATGCGGGGGGGCCAGATACGCAGTATTTT.

The chain couples TRBV29-1 to TRBJ2-2, with 8 bases fitting TRBD1. CDR1 and CDR2 from the germline V gene are SQVTM and ANQGSEA. The CDR3 has 14 residues. J gave up 6 bases and V 6 bases, and 9 bases lay outside the gene matches. The CDR3 DNA follows: TGCAGCGTGGCAAACAGGGGGGTGTCCGGGGAGCTGTTTTTT. Protein product: CSVANRGVSGELFF.

V usage is TRBV5-1 and J usage is TRBJ2-1; 10 bases map to TRBD2. Germline V CDR1 and CDR2: SGHRS, YFSETQ. The V segment lost 1 base and the J segment 5 bases; nucleotides outside the gene matches: 6. The CDR3 runs to 16 residues. For the CDR3, the DNA is TGCGCCAGCAGCTTGTTGATAGCGGGGGGCCACAATGAGCAGTTCTTC. It encodes CASSLLIAGGHNEQFF.

The V gene is TRBV19, the J gene TRBJ2-1; no clear D. The V and J ends lost 5 bases and 8 bases respectively, with 16 bases between them. This CDR3 has 14 residues. The germline gives CDR1 LNHDA, CDR2 SQIVND (reference sequence). The CDR3, as DNA: TGTGCCAGTAGTTTCCCGACACCTCGGGATGAGCAGTTCTTC. It translates to CASSFPTPRDEQFF.

In this sample, this clonotype turned up a few times. The chain recombines TRBV20-1 with TRBJ2-3; 9 nucleotides agree with TRBD2. The CDR3 sequence is 15 residues long. V was clipped by 3 bases and J by 4 bases; unmatched bases: 8. Germline CDR1 DFQATT, CDR2 SNEGSKA (reference sequence). For the CDR3, the DNA is TGCAGTGCTAGTGCGGGGCGGGGGGGCCCAGATACGCAGTATTTT. Amino acid sequence: CSASAGRGGPDTQYF.

This clonotype occurred many times. The chain has TRBV28 and TRBJ1-5; TRBD1 might be the D (5 bases). This CDR3 comprises 14 residues. The ends were cut back, 6 bases at V and 6 bases at J, with 15 bases in the middle. Per germline, CDR1 MDHEN and CDR2 SYDVKM. The CDR3 sequence: CASSPAGGGQPQHF. As DNA, the CDR3 is TGTGCCAGCAGCCCTGCGGGGGGGGGTCAGCCCCAGCATTTT.

V usage is TRBV9 and J usage is TRBJ2-1, with a weak D call TRBD2 (5 bases). V lost 3 bases to trimming and J lost 5 bases, with 15 bases between them. Germline lookup yields CDR1 SGDLS and CDR2 YYNGEE. The CDR3 has 15 residues. The CDR3 sequence is CASSDLANFHNEQFF. The CDR3 nucleotides read TGTGCCAGCAGCGACCTAGCTAACTTCCACAATGAGCAGTTCTTC.

The rearrangement uses TRBV5-1 and TRBJ2-3; 8 bases match TRBD2. CDR3 length equals 19 residues. V lost 0 bases to trimming and J lost 1 base; unmatched junction nucleotides: 13. Germline V gives CDR1 SGHRS, CDR2 YFSETQ. This CDR3 is CASSLAILGLGEGTDTQYF. As DNA, the CDR3 is TGCGCCAGCAGCTTGGCCATATTGGGACTAGGAGAAGGCACAGATACGCAGTATTTT.

This chain links TRBV6-1 with TRBJ2-3; TRBD2 aligns across 15 bases. This CDR3 is 18 amino acids long. The V gene's germline CDR1 is MNHNS and CDR2 SASEGT. V gave up 6 bases and J gave up 6 bases; unmatched junction bases: 13. The CDR3, as DNA: TGTGCCAGCAGCGACTACCCGGGACTAGCGGGGGGTAAGGATACGCAGTATTTT. Its protein is CASSDYPGLAGGKDTQYF.